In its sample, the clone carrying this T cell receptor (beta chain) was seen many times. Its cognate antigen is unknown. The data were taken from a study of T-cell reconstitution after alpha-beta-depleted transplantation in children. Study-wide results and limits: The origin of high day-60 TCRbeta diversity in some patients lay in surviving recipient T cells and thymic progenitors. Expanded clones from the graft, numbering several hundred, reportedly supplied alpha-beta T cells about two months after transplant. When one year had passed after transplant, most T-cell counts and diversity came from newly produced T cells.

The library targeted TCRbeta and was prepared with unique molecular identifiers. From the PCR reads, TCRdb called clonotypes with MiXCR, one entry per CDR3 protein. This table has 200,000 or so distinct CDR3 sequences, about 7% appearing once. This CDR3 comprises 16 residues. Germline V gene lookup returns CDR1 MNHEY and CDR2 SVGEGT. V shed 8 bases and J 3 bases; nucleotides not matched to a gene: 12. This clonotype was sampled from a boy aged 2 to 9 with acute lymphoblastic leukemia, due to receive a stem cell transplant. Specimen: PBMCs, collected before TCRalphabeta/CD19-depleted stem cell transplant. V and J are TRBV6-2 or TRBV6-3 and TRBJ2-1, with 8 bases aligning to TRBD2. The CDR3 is CASAPGAGGIYNEQFF. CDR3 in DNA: TGTGCCAGCGCACCGGGTGCGGGGGGTATCTACAATGAGCAGTTCTTC.